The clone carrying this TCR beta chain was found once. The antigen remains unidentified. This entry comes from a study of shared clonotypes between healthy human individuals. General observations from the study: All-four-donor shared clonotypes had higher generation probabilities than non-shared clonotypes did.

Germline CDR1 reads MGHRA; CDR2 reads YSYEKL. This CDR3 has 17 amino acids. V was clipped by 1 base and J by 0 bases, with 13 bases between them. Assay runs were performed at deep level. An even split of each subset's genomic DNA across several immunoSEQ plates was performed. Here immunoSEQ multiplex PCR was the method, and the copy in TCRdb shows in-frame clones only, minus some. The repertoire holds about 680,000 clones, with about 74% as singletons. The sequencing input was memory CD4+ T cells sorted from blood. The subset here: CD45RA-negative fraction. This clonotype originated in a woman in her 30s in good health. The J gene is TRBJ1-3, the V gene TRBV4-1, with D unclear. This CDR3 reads CASSQVGRSLSGNTIYF. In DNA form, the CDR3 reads TGCGCCAGCAGCCAAGTCGGTCGGAGCCTCTCTGGAAACACCATATATTTT.